Reported below is one TCR beta chain. Antigen specificity is unknown. MiXCR, run by TCRdb on the 5' RACE reads, gives a single entry per CDR3 protein. The table has about 200,000 distinct CDR3 sequences, approximately 10% seen once; the top ten hold 3% to 4%. The record originates from a study of T-cell memory formation after mild COVID-19. Overall study: TCR clusters were mostly confined to one donor each.

Study results and caveats: While clones contracting from day 15 to 85 were balanced between CD4 and CD8, later expanders leaned CD4+.

The sample taken for sequencing was PBMCs or a T cell subset sorted from them (not recorded which). The receptor was derived from a man aged 18-30 years who had mild COVID-19 (a few samples of this study predate the infection). Cell type and time point are not known.

The CDR3 is CASSLARDYTDTQYF. Written as DNA, the CDR3 is TGTGCCAGCAGCTTAGCGAGGGACTACACAGATACGCAGTATTTT. This rearrangement joins TRBV7-8 to TRBJ2-3; 7 nucleotides match TRBD2. V lost 0 bases, J lost 2 bases, and 2 bases stayed unmatched. The CDR3 consists of 15 residues. CDR1 and CDR2 (germline): SGHVS, FQNEAQ.